This entry lists 29 T cell receptor beta chains sequenced from one sample in a study of T cell changes during pregnancy in multiple sclerosis. Sequenced by immunoSEQ multiplex PCR; TCRdb stores in-frame clones only, minus some. The table lists about 67,000 clones, roughly 90% of them singletons, with around 2.5% in the top ten. The sequenced sample was peripheral blood, obtained in the second trimester of pregnancy. Source of these receptors: a female donor in good health, enrolled as a control in a pregnancy study.

The genes are TRBV14 and TRBJ2-5; D remains ambiguous. Trimming cost V 4 bases and J 1 base, with 7 bases left between them. The germline gives CDR1 SGHDN, CDR2 FVKESK. The CDR3 runs 13 residues. The CDR3 sequence is CASSLLIQETQYF. The CDR3 nucleotides read TGTGCCAGCAGCCTACTGATCCAAGAGACCCAGTACTTC.

The table lists this clone with a count of one. The rearrangement links TRBV5-1 to TRBJ2-5; D call uncertain. The CDR3 spans 13 residues. The V end lost 5 bases, the J end lost 2 bases, and 10 bases lay between the germline ends. Germline lookup yields CDR1 SGHRS and CDR2 YFSETQ. CDR3 amino acids: CASRSRSQETQYF. DNA for the CDR3: TGCGCCAGCAGATCCCGTTCGCAAGAGACCCAGTACTTC. Drawing the rest from reference TRBV5-1 and TRBJ2-5, the complete variable domain is KAGVTQTPRYLIKTRGQQVTLSCSPISGHRSVSWYQQTPGQGLQFLFEYFSETQRNKGNFPGRFSGRQFSNSRSEMNVSTLELGDSALYLCASRSRSQETQYFGPGTRLLVL.

This chain links TRBV10-3 with TRBJ1-2, with a weak D call TRBD1 (6 bases). The CDR3 is 14 amino acids. V gave up 11 bases and J gave up 3 bases, with 19 bases separating them. The germline V gene has CDR1 ENHRY and CDR2 SYGVKD. CDR3 DNA: TGTGCCGTTGAGATTAGGGGACAAGACTATGGCTACACCTTC. Its translation is CAVEIRGQDYGYTF.

This clone was observed a single time. The gene calls are TRBV6-5 and TRBJ2-7; 7 nucleotides align to TRBD1. Germline V CDR1 and CDR2: MNHEY, SVGAGI. Trimming removed 7 bases from V and 4 bases from J; junction bases left unmatched: 13. This CDR3 region has 15 residues. CDR3 residues: CASIREYRGSYEQYF. CDR3 sequence (DNA): TGTGCCAGCATTAGGGAATACAGGGGCTCGTACGAGCAGTACTTC.

The V and J genes are TRBV9 and TRBJ2-3, with 8 bases lining up with TRBD2. The CDR3 is made up of 18 amino acids. Trimming cost V 4 bases and J 6 bases; bases outside gene matches: 19. Germline values: CDR1 SGDLS, CDR2 YYNGEE. The CDR3 coding sequence is TGTGCCAGCAGCCCAAGCCTGACTAGCGTTCTTGGTCGGGATACGCAGTATTTT. This codes for CASSPSLTSVLGRDTQYF.

This chain uses TRBV29-1 with TRBJ2-7; D gene unclear. The CDR3 is made up of 11 amino acids. Germline loops: CDR1 SQVTM, CDR2 ANQGSEA. Between the trimmed V and J ends, which lost 7 bases and 5 bases, there was a span of 12 bases. CDR3 sequence reads: CSAMKADEQYF. CDR3 bases: TGCAGCGCAATGAAAGCTGACGAGCAGTACTTC.

J is TRBJ2-3 and V is TRBV4-1; 8 bases line up with TRBD1. Trimming removed 6 bases from V and 0 bases from J; junction bases left unmatched: 2. Germline CDR1 reads MGHRA; CDR2 reads YSYEKL. CDR3 length: 14 amino acids. CDR3 protein: CASRDRGSTDTQYF. CDR3 DNA: TGCGCCAGCAGAGACAGGGGAAGCACAGATACGCAGTATTTT.

The chain links TRBV7-2 to TRBJ2-5; the match to TRBD2 covers 12 bases. Germline assignment: CDR1 SGHTA and CDR2 FQGNSA. The CDR3 consists of 16 residues. After removal of 5 bases from V and 5 bases from J, the junction contained 9 bases not matched to a gene. CDR3 in amino acids: CASSQLAGGGGETQYF. The CDR3 DNA follows: TGTGCCAGCAGCCAACTAGCGGGAGGTGGGGGGGAGACCCAGTACTTC.

This clone showed up just a few times. This chain joins TRBV6-6 and TRBJ2-1, with TRBD2 identical over 7 bases. Germline lookup yields CDR1 MNHNY and CDR2 SVGAGI (reference sequence). This CDR3 has 16 amino acids. V lost 7 bases and J lost 3; bases outside the gene matches: 12. As DNA, the CDR3 is TGTGCCAGCACCTACTCCGGGGGGTTTAGCTACAATGAGCAGTTCTTC. Encoded protein: CASTYSGGFSYNEQFF.

The chain carries TRBV19 and TRBJ2-5; the match to TRBD1 covers 9 bases. The CDR3 has 13 amino acids. V lost 9 bases, J lost 2 bases, and 4 bases stayed unmatched. Per germline, CDR1 LNHDA and CDR2 SQIVND (reference sequence). Here the CDR3 reads CASHGTGQETQYF. The CDR3 region has the DNA TGTGCCAGCCATGGGACAGGGCAAGAGACCCAGTACTTC.

The rearrangement uses TRBV9 and TRBJ2-7; 7 bases line up with TRBD2. The CDR3 is made up of 15 amino acids. Per germline, CDR1 SGDLS and CDR2 YYNGEE. Germline trimming cut 5 bases from V and 1 base from J; bases unmatched to any gene: 9. CDR3 region: CASSPRGLGSYEQYF. In nucleotides, the CDR3 is TGTGCCAGCAGTCCTCGCGGACTAGGTTCCTACGAGCAGTACTTC.

This chain connects TRBV11-2 to TRBJ2-1; unclear D gene. The CDR3 sequence is 13 residues long. Trimming removed 5 bases from V and 7 bases from J, with 12 bases in between. The V gene's germline CDR1 is SGHAT and CDR2 FQNNGV. The CDR3 loop is CASSTTLMNEQFF. The CDR3 DNA is TGTGCCAGCAGCACTACCCTGATGAATGAGCAGTTCTTC.

This rearrangement joins TRBV5-1 to TRBJ2-2, with a possible D match to TRBD1 (5 bases). The CDR3 runs to 15 residues. In germline, CDR1 is SGHRS, CDR2 YFSETQ. V was pared by 0 bases and J by 1 base, with 7 bases between. The CDR3 coding sequence is TGCGCCAGCAGCTTGGGACAGAGGAACACCGGGGAGCTGTTTTTT. This codes for CASSLGQRNTGELFF.

V and J are TRBV28 and TRBJ1-2; 10 nucleotides align to TRBD1. There are 15 residues in the CDR3. V shed 8 bases and J 2 bases; nucleotides not matched to a gene: 8. The germline V gene has CDR1 MDHEN and CDR2 SYDVKM. The CDR3 DNA reads as TGTGCCAGCTTGACAGGGGGCGCAGGGAACTATGGCTACACCTTC. Translating it yields CASLTGGAGNYGYTF.

This chain links TRBV6-1 with TRBJ2-5; TRBD2 agrees at 8 bases. Germline V gene data show CDR1 as MNHNS and CDR2 as SASEGT. Trimming removed 0 bases from V and 1 base from J; junction bases left unmatched: 10. The CDR3 runs 18 residues. In nucleotides, the CDR3 is TGTGCCAGCAGTGAAGCGGCGCGGGGGGCCCCGACCCAAGAGACCCAGTACTTC. Amino acid sequence: CASSEAARGAPTQETQYF.

V usage is TRBV19 and J usage is TRBJ2-7, with 8 nucleotides matching TRBD2. Germline V gene sequence: CDR1 LNHDA, CDR2 SQIVND (reference sequence). The CDR3 is 13 residues long. The V and J ends lost 7 bases and 6 bases, in that order; junction bases with no gene match: 8. The CDR3 nucleotides are TGTGCCAGTATGGAGCGGGAGAGCCGCGAGCAGTACTTC. This gives the protein CASMERESREQYF.

The gene calls are TRBV4-1 and TRBJ1-2, with D maybe TRBD1 (5 bases). V shed 1 base and J shed 4 bases, with 13 bases lying between them. The germline gives CDR1 MGHRA, CDR2 YSYEKL. The CDR3 spans 15 residues. CDR3 amino acids: CASSQVARVGYGYTF. CDR3 nucleotides: TGCGCCAGCAGCCAAGTTGCCAGGGTTGGCTATGGCTACACCTTC.

This chain joins TRBV4-1 and TRBJ1-5, with D uncertain. The CDR3 has 14 residues. Germline CDR1 MGHRA, CDR2 YSYEKL. V lost 0 bases, J lost 3 bases, and 6 bases lay in between. The CDR3 protein is CASSQDPVNQPQHF. The CDR3 DNA reads TGCGCCAGCAGCCAAGATCCCGTCAATCAGCCCCAGCATTTT.

The V and J genes are TRBV7-8 and TRBJ2-3; D is unclear. This CDR3 comprises 14 residues. The germline V gene encodes CDR1 SGHVS and CDR2 FQNEAQ. Trimming removed 1 base at V and 6 bases at J, with 11 bases between. The CDR3, as DNA: TGTGCCAGCAGCTTAGTGTTCCAATTGGATACGCAGTATTTT. It codes for CASSLVFQLDTQYF.

The chain couples TRBV30 to TRBJ2-7; D call uncertain. In germline, CDR1 is GTSNPN, CDR2 SVGIG (reference sequence). There are 13 residues in the CDR3. V was shortened by 3 bases and J by 2 bases, with 11 bases between the two germline ends. The CDR3 here is CAWRGRFPYEQYF. CDR3 DNA: TGTGCCTGGAGGGGCAGATTCCCCTACGAGCAGTACTTC.

This chain joins TRBV28 and TRBJ2-3; D unresolved. The germline CDR1 and CDR2 sequences are MDHEN and SYDVKM. V lost 6 bases to trimming and J lost 2 bases, with 6 bases between them. CDR3 length: 12 amino acids. This CDR3 reads CASSPSTDTQYF. The CDR3 DNA sequence: TGTGCCAGCAGCCCGTCCACAGATACGCAGTATTTT.

This clone rates as medium-sized. This rearrangement joins TRBV2 to TRBJ2-7; 7 bases fit TRBD2. V gave up 11 bases and J gave up 7 bases; unmatched junction bases: 11. The V gene's germline CDR1 is SNHLY and CDR2 FYNNEI. The CDR3 extends over 12 amino acids. The CDR3: CAGLSGTKEQYF. CDR3 DNA sequence: TGTGCCGGGCTTTCCGGGACTAAAGAGCAGTACTTC.

This clone occurred once. The genes are TRBV2 and TRBJ2-1; D might be TRBD2 (5 bases). The CDR3 runs 13 residues. CDR1 and CDR2 from the germline V gene are SNHLY and FYNNEI. The germline V and J ends were trimmed by 1 base and 8 bases, with 9 bases remaining between them. The DNA of the CDR3 is TGTGCCAGCAGTGAAGTTGGGGAGTATGAGCAGTTCTTC. As protein: CASSEVGEYEQFF.

The chain has TRBV5-3 and TRBJ2-1; weak D call: TRBD2 (5 bases). TRBV5-3 is identified as an open reading frame with a role that is uncertain. The CDR3 extends over 12 amino acids. The germline V and J ends were trimmed by 10 bases and 8 bases, with 16 bases remaining between them. The CDR3 coding sequence is TGTGCCGGCGAGGACTGGGGAGATGAGCAGTTCTTC. Residues: CAGEDWGDEQFF.

This sequence joins TRBV5-4 and TRBJ2-1, with 8 bases that match TRBD2. Germline V gene data show CDR1 as SGHNT and CDR2 as YYREEE (reference sequence). This CDR3 is 16 amino acids long. The V gene end was trimmed by 4 bases and the J gene end by 10 bases; junction bases not matched to a gene: 16. This CDR3 reads CASSLQPSGPPREQFF. CDR3 sequence (DNA): TGTGCCAGCAGCCTCCAGCCTAGCGGGCCCCCGAGGGAGCAGTTCTTC. Full variable domain (rest looked up from reference TRBV5-4 and TRBJ2-1): ETGVTQSPTHLIKTRGQQVTLRCSSQSGHNTVSWYQQALGQGPQFIFQYYREEENGRGNFPPRFSGLQFPNYSSELNVNALELDDSALYLCASSLQPSGPPREQFFGPGTRLTVL.

The V gene is TRBV30, the J gene TRBJ1-1; the match to TRBD1 covers 7 bases. V trimming: 7 bases; J trimming: 0 bases; junction bases outside the gene matches: 11. The CDR3 contains 15 residues. Germline V gene data show CDR1 as GTSNPN and CDR2 as SVGIG (reference sequence). CDR3 protein: CAFDREYLMNTEAFF. Written as DNA, the CDR3 is TGTGCCTTCGACAGGGAGTACCTTATGAACACTGAAGCTTTCTTT. Complete variable domain (other parts from reference TRBV30 and TRBJ1-1): SQTIHQWPATLVQPVGSPLSLECTVEGTSNPNLYWYRQAAGRGLQLLFYSVGIGQISSEVPQNLSASRPQDRQFILSSKKLLLSDSGFYLCAFDREYLMNTEAFFGQGTRLTVV.

The chain recombines TRBV19 with TRBJ2-2; a weak D match, TRBD2 (6 bases). Germline CDR1 reads LNHDA; CDR2 reads SQIVND (reference sequence). V was cut by 7 bases and J by 0 bases, with 9 bases left in between. CDR3 length equals 14 residues. The CDR3 region is CASTWEANTGELFF. The CDR3 region has the DNA TGTGCCAGTACGTGGGAGGCGAACACCGGGGAGCTGTTTTTT.

The V gene is TRBV28, the J gene TRBJ2-5; 9 nucleotides agree with TRBD2. The CDR3 contains 15 residues. J lost 5 bases, V lost 11 bases, and 15 bases had no gene match. Germline V lookup: CDR1 MDHEN, CDR2 SYDVKM. The CDR3 nucleotides are TGTGCCGGAAAGCGGGCGGGGGGGCGTGGGGAGACCCAGTACTTC. It specifies CAGKRAGGRGETQYF.

J is TRBJ1-1 and V is TRBV29-1; TRBD1 is a possible D gene (5 bases). CDR3 length: 13 residues. Trimming removed 6 bases from V and 5 bases from J, with 16 bases in between. The germline CDR1 and CDR2 sequences are SQVTM and ANQGSEA. CDR3 region: CSVEQGRRTEAFF. For the CDR3, the DNA is TGCAGCGTCGAGCAGGGTCGGAGAACTGAAGCTTTCTTT.